This section outlines one TCR beta chain sequence together with its context. This record comes from a study of control samples from healthy donors and cancer patients. Germline V gene data show CDR1 as SGDLS and CDR2 as YYNGEE. CDR3 size: 15 residues. Trimming took off 4 bases at V and 0 bases at J, with 11 bases between the two ends. TCRdb keeps only in-frame clones here, not all; method: immunoSEQ multiplex PCR. The data hold 130,000 or so clones, with around nine tenths observed a single time. The chain links TRBV9 to TRBJ1-3; D unclear. Source material: blood. The receptor was isolated from a man aged 25 to 40 in good health. The CDR3 reads CASSSTLVSGNTIYF. Here the CDR3 DNA reads TGTGCCAGCAGCTCGACGTTAGTCTCTGGAAACACCATATATTTT. Together with reference TRBV9 and TRBJ1-3, the CDR3 gives the full variable domain: DSGVTQTPKHLITATGQRVTLRCSPRSGDLSVYWYQQSLDQGLQFLIQYYNGEERAKGNILERFSAQQFPDLHSELNLSSLELGDSALYFCASSSTLVSGNTIYFGEGSWLTVV.